One and the same sample provided the 20 T cell receptor beta chains below, sequenced in a study of blood T cell repertoires in COVID-19. Assay used: immunoSEQ multiplex PCR; TCRdb lists only in-frame clones, some missing. This repertoire shows approximately 110,000 clones, about 84% found once; its top ten account for 5% to 6%. The sample taken for sequencing was peripheral blood. The receptors originated from a human donor in a cohort sampled during active COVID-19.

In DNA, the CDR3 is TGTGCCAGCAGCCCCCCCCAGGGGATCTACGAGCAGTACTTC. Translation gives CASSPPQGIYEQYF. V usage is TRBV5-5 and J usage is TRBJ2-7; D may be TRBD1 (6 bases). Germline loops: CDR1 SGHKS, CDR2 YYEKEE (reference sequence). V was cut by 4 bases and J by 3 bases, with 14 bases left in between. The CDR3 is made up of 14 amino acids.

The CDR3 reads CASSLGVRGNQPQHF. The CDR3 bases are TGTGCCAGCAGCTTAGGAGTCAGGGGTAATCAGCCCCAGCATTTT. V and J are TRBV7-2 and TRBJ1-5, with a weak D call TRBD1 (6 bases). Germline lookup yields CDR1 SGHTA and CDR2 FQGNSA. The germline V and J ends were trimmed by 1 base and 4 bases, with 11 bases remaining between them. This CDR3 spans 15 amino acids. The variable domain in full, completed from reference TRBV7-2 and TRBJ1-5, reads GAGVSQSPSNKVTEKGKDVELRCDPISGHTALYWYRQSLGQGLEFLIYFQGNSAPDKSGLPSDRFSAERTGGSVSTLTIQRTQQEDSAVYLCASSLGVRGNQPQHFGDGTRLSIL.

V and J are TRBV15 and TRBJ2-2; TRBD2 matches 10 bases. The CDR3 length is 16 residues. The germline gives CDR1 LNHNV, CDR2 YYDKDF (reference sequence). With 0 bases clipped from V and 6 bases from J, the junction kept 4 bases outside the gene matches. The CDR3 sequence: CATSRDSTSGAGELFF. CDR3 bases: TGTGCCACCAGCAGAGATTCAACTAGCGGGGCCGGGGAGCTGTTTTTT. Filled out from reference TRBV15 and TRBJ2-2, the complete variable domain reads DAMVIQNPRYQVTQFGKPVTLSCSQTLNHNVMYWYQQKSSQAPKLLFHYYDKDFNNEADTPDNFQSRRPNTSFCFLDIRSPGLGDTAMYLCATSRDSTSGAGELFFGEGSRLTVL.

V usage is TRBV19 and J usage is TRBJ2-7; the match to TRBD1 covers 10 bases. Losses at the gene ends were 2 bases for V and 0 bases for J; bases not matched to a gene: 4. Germline lookup yields CDR1 LNHDA and CDR2 SQIVND (reference sequence). This CDR3 is 16 amino acids long. The CDR3 region is CASSIPGTGDSYEQYF. The CDR3 nucleotides read TGTGCCAGTAGTATACCCGGGACAGGGGACTCCTACGAGCAGTACTTC. Drawing the rest from reference TRBV19 and TRBJ2-7, the complete variable domain is DGGITQSPKYLFRKEGQNVTLSCEQNLNHDAMYWYRQDPGQGLRLIYYSQIVNDFQKGDIAEGYSVSREKKESFPLTVTSAQKNPTAFYLCASSIPGTGDSYEQYFGPGTRLTVT.

The CDR3 DNA sequence: TGCGCCAGCAGCTTGGTGCGGGGAGCCTACGAGCAGTACTTC. It yields the protein CASSLVRGAYEQYF. The chain recombines TRBV5-1 with TRBJ2-7; D perhaps matches TRBD2 (6 bases). V lost 0 bases to trimming and J lost 2 bases, with 9 bases between them. Germline V CDR1 and CDR2: SGHRS, YFSETQ. This CDR3 comprises 14 residues.

The V call is TRBV7-8, the J call TRBJ2-3; 7 bases are shared with TRBD1. The CDR3 sequence is 15 residues long. V lost 5 bases to trimming and J lost 3 bases; unmatched junction nucleotides: 8. Germline V gene data show CDR1 as SGHVS and CDR2 as FQNEAQ. The CDR3 loop reads CASSVRQGETDTQYF. CDR3 DNA sequence: TGTGCCAGCAGCGTAAGACAGGGTGAGACAGATACGCAGTATTTT.

This clone showed up many times. The chain links TRBV5-5 to TRBJ2-7; tentative D call: TRBD2 (5 bases). This CDR3 is 14 amino acids long. Germline CDR1 SGHKS, CDR2 YYEKEE (reference sequence). V was clipped by 0 bases and J by 4 bases, with 11 bases between them. The CDR3 nucleotides read TGTGCCAGCAGCTTGGTGGGAGAGAAATACGAGCAGTACTTC. Protein product: CASSLVGEKYEQYF.

The V call is TRBV21-1, the J call TRBJ2-7; TRBD2 was called by the table and not checked on the DNA. TRBV21-1 has pseudogene status. CDR3 length equals 16 residues. CDR3 in amino acids: CASSERASGSCNEQYF. The CDR3 DNA is TGTGCCAGCAGCGAAAGGGCTAGCGGGAGTTGTAACGAGCAGTACTTC.

A few counts support this clone. The rearrangement links TRBV9 to TRBJ2-1; D not resolved. Between the trimmed V and J ends, which lost 4 bases and 7 bases, there was a span of 21 bases. The CDR3 has 16 residues. The V gene's germline CDR1 is SGDLS and CDR2 YYNGEE. CDR3 loop: CASSHKALSFVNEQFF. The CDR3 DNA reads as TGTGCCAGCAGCCATAAAGCTTTGAGTTTCGTTAATGAGCAGTTCTTC.

The chain has TRBV5-4 and TRBJ1-2; 12 positions match TRBD1. Looked up from germline, CDR1 is SGHNT and CDR2 is YYREEE (reference sequence). The CDR3 has 18 amino acids. Trimming at V came to 4 bases and at J to 0 bases, leaving 10 bases not matched to a gene. CDR3 sequence reads: CASSLGMGQGASNYGYTF. In nucleotides, the CDR3 is TGTGCCAGCAGCCTTGGAATGGGACAGGGGGCTTCTAACTATGGCTACACCTTC.

This rearrangement joins TRBV11-3 to TRBJ2-7, with 10 bases that match TRBD1. Trimming at V came to 5 bases and at J to 6 bases, leaving 13 bases not matched to a gene. Per the germline V gene, CDR1 is SGHNT and CDR2 is YENEEA. The CDR3 consists of 16 residues. The DNA for the CDR3 is TGTGCCAGCAGCGCTGAACTCGGGGACAGGGGCTCCGAGCAGTACTTC. Protein product: CASSAELGDRGSEQYF.

The V gene is TRBV2, the J gene TRBJ2-7, with a possible D match to TRBD2 (6 bases). The CDR3 extends over 14 amino acids. V was trimmed by 6 bases and J by 3 bases, leaving 15 bases between them. Germline V gene lookup returns CDR1 SNHLY and CDR2 FYNNEI. CDR3 bases: TGTGCCAGCAGCCCACGTGGGGGGAACTACGAGCAGTACTTC. Encoded protein: CASSPRGGNYEQYF.

There are a few counts of this clone. This chain uses TRBV10-1 with TRBJ2-7; 14 nucleotides line up with TRBD2. V gave up 7 bases and J gave up 7 bases; unmatched junction bases: 6. The CDR3 is 14 residues long. Germline values: CDR1 WNHNN, CDR2 SYGVQD (reference sequence). CDR3 region: CASTRTSGRYEQYF. The CDR3 DNA reads TGCGCCAGCACTCGGACTAGCGGGAGGTATGAGCAGTACTTC.

This clone was picked up one time. J is TRBJ1-6 and V is TRBV5-1; 7 bases are shared with TRBD1. The germline gives CDR1 SGHRS, CDR2 YFSETQ. Germline trimming cut 8 bases from V and 9 bases from J; bases unmatched to any gene: 14. The CDR3 sequence is 15 residues long. The CDR3 region is CAREDRVVGGSPLHF. DNA of the CDR3: TGCGCCAGAGAAGACAGGGTGGTTGGAGGTTCACCCCTCCACTTT.

Points on this clone: The junction departs from germline at one end; a sequencing error may be responsible. The rearrangement uses TRBV4-1 and TRBJ1-1, with TRBD1 matching over 10 bases. Germline CDR1 is MGHRA and CDR2 is YSYEKL. This CDR3 is built from 15 residues. Here the CDR3 DNA reads TGCGCCAGCAGCCGGCACACCGGCCGGGACAGGGGAATCCATTTT. Its protein is CASSRHTGRDRGIHF.

J is TRBJ1-3 and V is TRBV24-1, with D hard to call. This CDR3 has 12 residues. V was clipped by 7 bases and J by 4 bases, with 7 bases between them. The germline V gene encodes CDR1 KGHDR and CDR2 SFDVKD. The CDR3 region is CATSTDGNTIYF. In DNA form, the CDR3 reads TGTGCCACCAGCACAGACGGAAACACCATATATTTT.

V and J are TRBV19 and TRBJ2-1; maybe TRBD2 (6 bases). The CDR3 totals 16 residues. Per the germline V gene, CDR1 is LNHDA and CDR2 is SQIVND (reference sequence). V lost 5 bases to trimming and J lost 8 bases, with 22 bases between them. The CDR3 bases are TGTGCCAGTAGTTCCTTCGGGAGTAGCCCCCTCGATGAGCAGTTCTTC. It is translated as CASSSFGSSPLDEQFF.

As DNA, the CDR3 is TGTGCCAGTCAGTTAGGACAGGGCACTGAAGCTTTCTTT. Encoded protein: CASQLGQGTEAFF. The gene calls are TRBV12-3 or TRBV12-4 and TRBJ1-1; TRBD1 agrees at 8 bases. J was trimmed by 4 bases and V by 9 bases; bases with no gene match: 7. The CDR3 has 13 residues.

The rearrangement links TRBV19 to TRBJ1-2, with D possibly being TRBD1 (5 bases). The CDR3 covers 15 residues. The V and J ends lost 2 bases and 8 bases respectively, with 18 bases between them. Germline-derived CDR1 and CDR2 are LNHDA and SQIVND (reference sequence). The CDR3 region has the DNA TGTGCCAGTAGTATATCTGGCAGGGTAGTCGGGGGCTACACCTTC. Protein: CASSISGRVVGGYTF.

The CDR3 is CASSLGSSRVGEQFF. Written as DNA, the CDR3 is TGCGCCAGCAGCTTGGGTTCCAGCCGGGTCGGTGAGCAGTTCTTC. The chain couples TRBV5-1 to TRBJ2-1; D is ambiguous. Looked up from germline, CDR1 is SGHRS and CDR2 is YFSETQ. This CDR3 comprises 15 residues. Trimming took 0 bases from V and 9 from J, leaving 16 bases between them.